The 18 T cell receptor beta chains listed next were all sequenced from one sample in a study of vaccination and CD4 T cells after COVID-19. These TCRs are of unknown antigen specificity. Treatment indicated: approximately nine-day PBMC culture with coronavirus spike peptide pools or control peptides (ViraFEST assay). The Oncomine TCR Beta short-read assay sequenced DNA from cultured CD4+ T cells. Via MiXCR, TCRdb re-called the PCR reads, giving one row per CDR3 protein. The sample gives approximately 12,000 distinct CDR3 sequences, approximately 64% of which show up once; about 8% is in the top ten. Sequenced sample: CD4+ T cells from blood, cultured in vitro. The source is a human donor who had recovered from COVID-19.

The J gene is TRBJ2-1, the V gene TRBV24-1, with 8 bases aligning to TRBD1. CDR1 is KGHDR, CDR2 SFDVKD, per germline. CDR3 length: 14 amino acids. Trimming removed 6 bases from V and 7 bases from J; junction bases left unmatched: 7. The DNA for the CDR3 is TGTGCCACCAGTTTAGGACAGGGTCGAAATGAGCAGTTCTTC. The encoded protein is CATSLGQGRNEQFF.

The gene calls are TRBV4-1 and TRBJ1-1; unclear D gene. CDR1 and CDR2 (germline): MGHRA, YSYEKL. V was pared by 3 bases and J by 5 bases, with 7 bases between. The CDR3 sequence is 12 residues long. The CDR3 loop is CASSQSRTEAFF. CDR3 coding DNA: TGCGCCAGCAGCCAGAGTCGGACTGAAGCTTTCTTT.

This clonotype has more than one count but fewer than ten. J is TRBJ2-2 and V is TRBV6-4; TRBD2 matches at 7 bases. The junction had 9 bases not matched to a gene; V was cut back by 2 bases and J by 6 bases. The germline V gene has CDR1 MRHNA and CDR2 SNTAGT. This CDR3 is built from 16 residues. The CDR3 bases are TGTGCCAGCAGTGACACCCCAAGCGGGGACCCCGGGGAGCTGTTTTTT. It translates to CASSDTPSGDPGELFF.

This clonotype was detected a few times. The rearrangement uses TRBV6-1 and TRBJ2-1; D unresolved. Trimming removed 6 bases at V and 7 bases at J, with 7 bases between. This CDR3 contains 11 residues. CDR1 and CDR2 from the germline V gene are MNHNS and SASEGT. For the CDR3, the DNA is TGTGCCAGCAGCCTGGAGAATGAGCAGTTCTTC. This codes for CASSLENEQFF.

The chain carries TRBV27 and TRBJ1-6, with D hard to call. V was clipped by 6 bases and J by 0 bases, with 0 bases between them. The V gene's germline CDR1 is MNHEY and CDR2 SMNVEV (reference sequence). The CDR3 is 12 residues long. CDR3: CASSSYNSPLHF. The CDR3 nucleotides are TGTGCCAGCAGCTCCTATAATTCACCCCTCCACTTT.

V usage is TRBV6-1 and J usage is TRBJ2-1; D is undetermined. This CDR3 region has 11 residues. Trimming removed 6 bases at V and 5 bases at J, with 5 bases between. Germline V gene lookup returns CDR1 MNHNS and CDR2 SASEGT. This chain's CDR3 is CASRRNNEQFF. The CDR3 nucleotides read TGTGCCAGCAGACGGAACAATGAGCAGTTCTTC.

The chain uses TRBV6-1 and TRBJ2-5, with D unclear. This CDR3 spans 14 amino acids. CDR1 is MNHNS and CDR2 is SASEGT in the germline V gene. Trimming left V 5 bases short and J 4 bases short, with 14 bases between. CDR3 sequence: CASSKRVPRETQYF. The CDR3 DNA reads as TGTGCCAGCAGTAAGAGAGTTCCCCGAGAGACCCAGTACTTC.

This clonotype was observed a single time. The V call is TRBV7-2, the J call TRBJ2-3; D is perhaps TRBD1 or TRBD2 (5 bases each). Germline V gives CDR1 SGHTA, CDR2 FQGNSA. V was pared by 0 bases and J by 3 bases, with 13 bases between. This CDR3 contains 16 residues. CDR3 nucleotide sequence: TGTGCCAGCAGCTTAGCGCTGGGGCGGGCAACAGATACGCAGTATTTT. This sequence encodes CASSLALGRATDTQYF.

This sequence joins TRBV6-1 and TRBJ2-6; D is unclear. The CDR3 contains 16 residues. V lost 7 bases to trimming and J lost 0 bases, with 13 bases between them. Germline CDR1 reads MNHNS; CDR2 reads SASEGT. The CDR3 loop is CASMWGFSSGANVLTF. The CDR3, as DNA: TGTGCCAGCATGTGGGGATTCAGCTCTGGGGCCAACGTCCTGACTTTC.

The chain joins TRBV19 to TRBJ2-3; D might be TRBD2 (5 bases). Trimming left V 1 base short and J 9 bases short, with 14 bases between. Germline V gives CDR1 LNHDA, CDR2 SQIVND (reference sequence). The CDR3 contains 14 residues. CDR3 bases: TGTGCCAGTAGTATAGGTGGAGAGGGTATGACGCAGTATTTT. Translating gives CASSIGGEGMTQYF.

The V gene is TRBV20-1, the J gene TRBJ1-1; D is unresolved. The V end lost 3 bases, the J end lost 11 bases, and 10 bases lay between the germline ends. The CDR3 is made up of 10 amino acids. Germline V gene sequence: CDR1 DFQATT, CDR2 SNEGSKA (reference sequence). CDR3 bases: TGCAGTGCTAGCGGGAGTGGGGCTTTCTTT. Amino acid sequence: CSASGSGAFF.

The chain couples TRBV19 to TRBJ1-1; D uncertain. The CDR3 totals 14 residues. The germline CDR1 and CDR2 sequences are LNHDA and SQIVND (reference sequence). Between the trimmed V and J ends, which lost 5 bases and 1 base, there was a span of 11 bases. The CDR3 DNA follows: TGTGCCAGTAGTCCAATAGACCAGAACACTGAAGCTTTCTTT. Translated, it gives CASSPIDQNTEAFF.

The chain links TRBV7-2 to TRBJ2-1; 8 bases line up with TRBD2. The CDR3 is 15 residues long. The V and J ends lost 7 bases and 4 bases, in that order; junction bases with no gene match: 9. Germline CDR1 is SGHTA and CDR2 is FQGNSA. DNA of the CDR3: TGTGCCAGCACCCAAGGGGGACTAGAGTACAATGAGCAGTTCTTC. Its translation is CASTQGGLEYNEQFF. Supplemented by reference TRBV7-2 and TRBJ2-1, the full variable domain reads GAGVSQSPSNKVTEKGKDVELRCDPISGHTALYWYRQSLGQGLEFLIYFQGNSAPDKSGLPSDRFSAERTGGSVSTLTIQRTQQEDSAVYLCASTQGGLEYNEQFFGPGTRLTVL.

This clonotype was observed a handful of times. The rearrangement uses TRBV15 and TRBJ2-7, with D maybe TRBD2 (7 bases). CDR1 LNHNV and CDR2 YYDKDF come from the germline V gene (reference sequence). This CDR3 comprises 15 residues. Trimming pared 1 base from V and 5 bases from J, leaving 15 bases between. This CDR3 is CATSRGEGDVDEQYF. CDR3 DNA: TGTGCCACCAGCAGAGGGGAGGGGGATGTGGACGAGCAGTACTTC.

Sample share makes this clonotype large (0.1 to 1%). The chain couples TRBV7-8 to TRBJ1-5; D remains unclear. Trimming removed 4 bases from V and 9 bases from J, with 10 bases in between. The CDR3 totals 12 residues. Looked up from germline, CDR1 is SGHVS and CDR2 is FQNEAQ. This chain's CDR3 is CASSSLRSPQHF. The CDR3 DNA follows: TGTGCCAGCAGCTCCCTTCGCTCGCCCCAGCATTTT. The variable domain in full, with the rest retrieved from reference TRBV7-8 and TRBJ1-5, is GAGVSQSPRYKVAKRGQDVALRCDPISGHVSLFWYQQALGQGPEFLTYFQNEAQLDKSGLPSDRFFAERPEGSVSTLKIQRTQQEDSAVYLCASSSLRSPQHFGDGTRLSIL.

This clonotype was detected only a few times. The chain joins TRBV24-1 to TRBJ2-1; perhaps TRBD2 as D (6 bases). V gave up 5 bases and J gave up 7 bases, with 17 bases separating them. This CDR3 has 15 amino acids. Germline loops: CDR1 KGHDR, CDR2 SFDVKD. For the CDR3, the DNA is TGTGCCACCAGTGCCGCCCCCGGGAGTGAGAATGAGCAGTTCTTC. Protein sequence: CATSAAPGSENEQFF.

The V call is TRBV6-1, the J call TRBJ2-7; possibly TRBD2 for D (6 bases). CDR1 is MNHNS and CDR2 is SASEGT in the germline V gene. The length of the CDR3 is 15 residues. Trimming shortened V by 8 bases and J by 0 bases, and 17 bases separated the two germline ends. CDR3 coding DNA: TGTGCCAGCTCCGGAGGGCTAAGCAGCTCCTACGAGCAGTACTTC. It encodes CASSGGLSSSYEQYF.

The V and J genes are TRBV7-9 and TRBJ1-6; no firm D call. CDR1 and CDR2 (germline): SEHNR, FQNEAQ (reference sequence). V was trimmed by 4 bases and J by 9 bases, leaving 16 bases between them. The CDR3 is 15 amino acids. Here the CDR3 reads CASSSPPGRGSPLHF. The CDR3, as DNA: TGTGCCAGCAGCTCCCCCCCGGGGAGAGGTTCACCCCTCCACTTT. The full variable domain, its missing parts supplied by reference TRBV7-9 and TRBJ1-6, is DTGVSQNPRHKITKRGQNVTFRCDPISEHNRLYWYRQTLGQGPEFLTYFQNEAQLEKSRLLSDRFSAERPKGSFSTLEIQRTEQGDSAMYLCASSSPPGRGSPLHFGNGTRLTVT.